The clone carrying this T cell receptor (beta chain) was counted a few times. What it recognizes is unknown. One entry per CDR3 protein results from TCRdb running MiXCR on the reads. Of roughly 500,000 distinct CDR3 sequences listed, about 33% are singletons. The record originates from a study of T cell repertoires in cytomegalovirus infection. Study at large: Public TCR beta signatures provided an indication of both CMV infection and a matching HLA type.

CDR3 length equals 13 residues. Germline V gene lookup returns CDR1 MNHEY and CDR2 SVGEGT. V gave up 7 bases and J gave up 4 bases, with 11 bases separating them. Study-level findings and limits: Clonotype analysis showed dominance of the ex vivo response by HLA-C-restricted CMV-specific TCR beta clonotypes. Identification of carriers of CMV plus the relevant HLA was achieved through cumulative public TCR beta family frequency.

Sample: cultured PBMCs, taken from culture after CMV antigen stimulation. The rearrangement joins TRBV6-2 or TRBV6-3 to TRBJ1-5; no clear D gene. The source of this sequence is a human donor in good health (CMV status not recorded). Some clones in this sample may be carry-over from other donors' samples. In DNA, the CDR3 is TGTGCCAGCAAGGTCTCGATAAATCAGCCCCAGCATTTT. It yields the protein CASKVSINQPQHF.